This TCR beta chain was obtained from a study of CD8 T cells in ankylosing spondylitis. Germline assignment: CDR1 LNHDA and CDR2 SQIVND (reference sequence). The CDR3 is 17 amino acids. Trimming removed 1 base from V and 10 bases from J, with 20 bases in between. This clonotype has a handful of counts. Its antigen remains unknown. One entry per CDR3 protein, called by TCRdb with MiXCR from the 5' RACE reads. This table has more than 200,000 distinct CDR3 sequences, roughly a quarter appearing once. Study results and limitations: Ankylosing spondylitis blood appeared to carry a characteristic TCR beta motif of seven to nine highly homologous variants. Disease-associated clones were reportedly significantly overrepresented in matched ankylosing spondylitis synovial fluid. In peripheral blood, disease-linked CD8+ clones occurred at relatively low frequencies. A number of the motif variants had already been described in reactive arthritis synovial fluid and blood.

V gene TRBV19 combines with J gene TRBJ1-6; D gene ambiguous. This sequence originates from a male donor with ankylosing spondylitis or in good health (not recorded which). Sequencing input: blood, either unsorted or a sorted T cell fraction (not recorded which). CDR3 loop: CASSIAAGSLLGSPLHF. CDR3 in DNA: TGTGCCAGTAGTATAGCTGCGGGGTCTCTACTCGGCTCACCCCTCCACTTT.